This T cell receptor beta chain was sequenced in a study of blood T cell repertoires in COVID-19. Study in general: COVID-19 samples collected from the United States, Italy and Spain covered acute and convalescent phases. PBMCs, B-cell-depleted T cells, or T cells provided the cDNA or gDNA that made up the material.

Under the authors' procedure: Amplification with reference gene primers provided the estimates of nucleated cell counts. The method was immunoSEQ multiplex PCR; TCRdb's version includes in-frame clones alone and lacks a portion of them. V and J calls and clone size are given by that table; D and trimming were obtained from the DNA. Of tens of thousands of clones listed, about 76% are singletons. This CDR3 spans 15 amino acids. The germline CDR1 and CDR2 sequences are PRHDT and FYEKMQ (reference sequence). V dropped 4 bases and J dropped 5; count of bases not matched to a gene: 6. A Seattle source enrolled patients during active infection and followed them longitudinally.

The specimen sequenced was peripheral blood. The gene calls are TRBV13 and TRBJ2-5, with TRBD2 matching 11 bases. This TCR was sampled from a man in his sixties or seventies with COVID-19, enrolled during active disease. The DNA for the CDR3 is TGTGCCAGCAGCTCGCTAGCGGGAGGAGGGGAGACCCAGTACTTC. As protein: CASSSLAGGGETQYF.